This T cell receptor beta chain was captured in a study of beta chain features in type 1 diabetes. CDR1 and CDR2 from the germline V gene are SEHNR and FQNEAQ (reference sequence). The CDR3 has 15 residues. The V gene lost 3 bases and the J gene lost 7 bases, with 15 bases spanning the gap. Expressed TCRB transcripts were sequenced after all isolated RNA was converted to cDNA. Assay: immunoSEQ multiplex PCR; the TCRdb copy retains only in-frame clones and omits some. The sample records 60,000 or so clones, around three fifths being singletons. V usage is TRBV7-9 and J usage is TRBJ1-4, with a tentative D call TRBD1 (5 bases). The sample comprised Tregs from blood. The clonotype was recovered from a young woman in good health. CDR3 in DNA: TGTGCCAGCAGCTTGGGTGACAGACGCCCTGAAAAACTGTTTTTT. Translation: CASSLGDRRPEKLFF.